These 28 T cell receptor beta chains share one sample of origin, sequenced in a study of blood T cell repertoires in COVID-19. TCRdb keeps only in-frame clones here, not all; method: immunoSEQ multiplex PCR. The table records under 300,000 clones, 91% of them present only once. The sample comprised PBMCs or T cells enriched from blood (not recorded which). The source is a human donor in a cohort exposed to, infected with or recovered from COVID-19 (not recorded which). The donor label of this sample is uncertain.

This clone has only a few counts. The rearrangement joins TRBV27 to TRBJ2-1; D uncertain. The CDR3 extends over 14 amino acids. The V end was cut by 5 bases, the J end by 5 bases, with 13 bases between. The germline CDR1 and CDR2 sequences are MNHEY and SMNVEV (reference sequence). Here the CDR3 DNA reads TGTGCCAGCAGTCCTTCAAACGGAGACAATGAGCAGTTCTTC. Its translation: CASSPSNGDNEQFF.

This chain joins TRBV29-1 and TRBJ1-2, with 9 bases lining up with TRBD1. The V gene's germline CDR1 is SQVTM and CDR2 ANQGSEA. Germline trimming cut 5 bases from V and 4 bases from J; bases unmatched to any gene: 5. The CDR3 sequence is 13 residues long. Here the CDR3 reads CSVHTQGAYGYTF. The CDR3 DNA sequence: TGCAGCGTTCACACACAGGGGGCCTATGGCTACACCTTC.

This chain joins TRBV7-2 and TRBJ2-2, with D tentatively TRBD2 (5 bases). The V end was cut by 5 bases, the J end by 4 bases, with 17 bases between. The CDR3 is 16 residues long. CDR1 is SGHTA, CDR2 FQGNSA, per germline. The CDR3 DNA follows: TGTGCCAGCAGCGCCACCTGGGCGGGCGGCACCGGGGAGCTGTTTTTT. Encoded protein: CASSATWAGGTGELFF.

The rearrangement uses TRBV30 and TRBJ2-3; 7 bases fit TRBD2. Germline loops: CDR1 GTSNPN, CDR2 SVGIG (reference sequence). The CDR3 spans 16 residues. The J segment lost 0 bases and the V segment lost 2 bases, leaving 8 bases of the junction unmatched. CDR3 amino acids: CAWSIMTGGSTDTQYF. CDR3 DNA: TGTGCCTGGAGTATCATGACGGGGGGTAGCACAGATACGCAGTATTTT. The full variable domain, in which reference TRBV30 and TRBJ2-3 provide the parts outside the CDR3, is SQTIHQWPATLVQPVGSPLSLECTVEGTSNPNLYWYRQAAGRGLQLLFYSVGIGQISSEVPQNLSASRPQDRQFILSSKKLLLSDSGFYLCAWSIMTGGSTDTQYFGPGTRLTVL.

The chain has TRBV24-1 and TRBJ2-1; TRBD1 agrees at 12 bases. Germline V gene data show CDR1 as KGHDR and CDR2 as SFDVKD. The CDR3 sequence is 13 residues long. The V and J ends lost 10 bases and 8 bases, in that order; junction bases with no gene match: 5. CDR3 region: CATGTGGADEQFF. In DNA form, the CDR3 reads TGTGCCACGGGGACAGGGGGCGCGGATGAGCAGTTCTTC.

The rearrangement links TRBV27 to TRBJ2-6; D perhaps matches TRBD2 (6 bases). The CDR3 covers 16 residues. Germline V gene sequence: CDR1 MNHEY, CDR2 SMNVEV (reference sequence). The V end lost 5 bases, the J end lost 0 bases, and 11 bases lay between the germline ends. This CDR3 is CASSLPGDSGANVLTF. As DNA, the CDR3 is TGTGCCAGCAGTCTACCGGGGGACTCTGGGGCCAACGTCCTGACTTTC.

This chain's CDR3 is CASSLTGTGNQPQHF. The CDR3 DNA reads TGTGCCAGCAGCTTGACCGGGACAGGGAATCAGCCCCAGCATTTT. The rearrangement joins TRBV7-2 to TRBJ1-5, with 9 nucleotides matching TRBD1. The CDR3 extends over 15 amino acids. CDR1 and CDR2 (germline): SGHTA, FQGNSA. V dropped 3 bases and J dropped 4; count of bases not matched to a gene: 4.

V is TRBV4-1 and J is TRBJ1-2; tentative D call: TRBD1 (5 bases). This CDR3 is built from 12 residues. V shed 4 bases and J shed 8 bases, with 11 bases lying between them. The germline V gene has CDR1 MGHRA and CDR2 YSYEKL. DNA of the CDR3: TGCGCCAGCAGCCCGCCAGGGAACGGCTACACCTTC. It codes for CASSPPGNGYTF.

The rearrangement links TRBV29-1 to TRBJ2-7; D perhaps matches TRBD2 (6 bases). CDR3 size: 14 residues. V lost 5 bases and J lost 1, with 15 bases in between. Looked up from germline, CDR1 is SQVTM and CDR2 is ANQGSEA. CDR3 protein: CSVLVRGRSYEQYF. In DNA, the CDR3 is TGCAGCGTTCTTGTGCGGGGCAGATCCTACGAGCAGTACTTC.

The rearrangement joins TRBV4-3 to TRBJ1-3, with D unresolved. Germline CDR1 LGHNA, CDR2 YSLEER. The CDR3 is 12 residues long. The V gene lost 0 bases and the J gene lost 6 bases, with 3 bases spanning the gap. The CDR3 here is CASSQDLNTIYF. The CDR3 region has the DNA TGCGCCAGCAGCCAAGATCTAAACACCATATATTTT.

The chain recombines TRBV7-2 with TRBJ1-1; D is perhaps TRBD1 (6 bases). The V gene's germline CDR1 is SGHTA and CDR2 FQGNSA. The CDR3 is 13 residues long. Trimming took 8 bases from V and 4 from J, leaving 14 bases between them. CDR3 nucleotide sequence: TGTGCCAGCCGCCCGACAGGCGGCACTGAAGCTTTCTTT. Its translation is CASRPTGGTEAFF. The whole variable domain, remainder taken from reference TRBV7-2 and TRBJ1-1, is GAGVSQSPSNKVTEKGKDVELRCDPISGHTALYWYRQSLGQGLEFLIYFQGNSAPDKSGLPSDRFSAERTGGSVSTLTIQRTQQEDSAVYLCASRPTGGTEAFFGQGTRLTVV.

The V and J genes are TRBV6-5 and TRBJ1-2, with D unresolved. With 3 bases removed from V and 3 bases from J, the gap between germline ends came to 17 bases. Germline-derived CDR1 and CDR2 are MNHEY and SVGAGI. The length of the CDR3 is 16 residues. Here the CDR3 DNA reads TGTGCCAGCAGTTATTCCCCTGTTGCGGGGTACTATGGCTACACCTTC. Translating gives CASSYSPVAGYYGYTF.

The chain joins TRBV11-1 to TRBJ1-1; D possibly corresponds to TRBD1 (6 bases). Germline V gene data show CDR1 as SGHAT and CDR2 as FQDESV (reference sequence). The CDR3 spans 15 residues. With 4 bases removed from V and 2 bases from J, the gap between germline ends came to 14 bases. This CDR3 is CASSSRAGVNTEAFF. CDR3 DNA: TGTGCCAGCAGCTCGAGGGCAGGGGTTAACACTGAAGCTTTCTTT.

The gene calls are TRBV29-1 and TRBJ1-1; D unresolved. V lost 8 bases and J lost 4, with 14 bases in between. There are 12 residues in the CDR3. Germline CDR1 is SQVTM and CDR2 is ANQGSEA. The CDR3 loop is CSIRLSGTEAFF. The CDR3 DNA is TGCAGCATACGACTTTCGGGCACTGAAGCTTTCTTT.

The J gene is TRBJ1-1, the V gene TRBV3-1 (or the pseudogene TRBV3-2), with D possibly TRBD1 on 5 matching bases. V lost 6 bases and J lost 0, with 14 bases in between. CDR1 and CDR2 (germline): LGHDT, YNNKEL (reference sequence). The CDR3 is 15 amino acids. CDR3 nucleotide sequence: TGTGCCAGCAGTCCCGGAGGGGCATTGAACACTGAAGCTTTCTTT. It specifies CASSPGGALNTEAFF.

V and J are TRBV7-2 and TRBJ1-4, with D perhaps TRBD1 (6 bases). Germline V gene lookup returns CDR1 SGHTA and CDR2 FQGNSA. The CDR3 runs to 15 residues. Trimming removed 7 bases from V and 5 bases from J, with 17 bases in between. The CDR3 sequence: CASTRQTGANEKLFF. The CDR3 DNA sequence: TGTGCCAGCACCCGCCAGACAGGTGCCAATGAAAAACTGTTTTTT.

V gene TRBV9 combines with J gene TRBJ1-1; D possibly corresponds to TRBD1 (5 bases). The CDR3 has 14 amino acids. With 4 bases removed from V and 3 bases from J, the gap between germline ends came to 13 bases. CDR1 is SGDLS and CDR2 is YYNGEE in the germline V gene. The CDR3 nucleotides are TGTGCCAGCAGCCGCTCTTCGGGGGACACTGAAGCTTTCTTT. This encodes CASSRSSGDTEAFF.

The chain employs TRBV13 and TRBJ1-2, with TRBD1 matching over 8 bases. There are 17 residues in the CDR3. V gave up 5 bases and J gave up 7 bases; unmatched junction bases: 18. Germline V gene lookup returns CDR1 PRHDT and CDR2 FYEKMQ (reference sequence). The DNA of the CDR3 is TGTGCCAGCAGCCGATTTACACTCAGGGACAGGCCGGGTGGCTACACCTTC. Translating gives CASSRFTLRDRPGGYTF.

The chain joins TRBV5-6 to TRBJ2-3, with D perhaps matching TRBD2 (6 bases). The CDR3 spans 18 residues. Trimming cost V 0 bases and J 0 bases, with 17 bases left between them. CDR1 is SGHDT and CDR2 is YYEEEE in the germline V gene. CDR3 amino acids: CASSLEGGLVASTDTQYF. CDR3 sequence (DNA): TGTGCCAGCAGCTTGGAGGGAGGATTGGTCGCTAGCACAGATACGCAGTATTTT.

The J gene is TRBJ2-6, the V gene TRBV19, with 12 nucleotides matching TRBD2. The junction had 4 bases not matched to a gene; V was cut back by 7 bases and J by 0 bases. The germline V gene has CDR1 LNHDA and CDR2 SQIVND (reference sequence). The CDR3 has 17 residues. The CDR3 is CASMRGLAGSGANVLTF. In nucleotides, the CDR3 is TGTGCCAGTATGAGGGGACTAGCGGGCTCTGGGGCCAACGTCCTGACTTTC. The complete variable domain, with remaining parts taken from reference TRBV19 and TRBJ2-6, reads DGGITQSPKYLFRKEGQNVTLSCEQNLNHDAMYWYRQDPGQGLRLIYYSQIVNDFQKGDIAEGYSVSREKKESFPLTVTSAQKNPTAFYLCASMRGLAGSGANVLTFGAGSRLTVL.

The chain carries TRBV7-8 and TRBJ1-2; TRBD1 is a possible D gene (6 bases). V shed 5 bases and J shed 3 bases, with 10 bases lying between them. In germline, CDR1 is SGHVS, CDR2 FQNEAQ. The CDR3 contains 13 residues. CDR3 nucleotide sequence: TGTGCCAGCAGCGGGCCAGGGGACTATGGCTACACCTTC. Its protein product is CASSGPGDYGYTF.

This chain connects TRBV14 to TRBJ1-2, with D possibly TRBD1 on 6 matching bases. CDR1 and CDR2 (germline): SGHDN, FVKESK. V was pared by 0 bases and J by 6 bases, with 20 bases between. This CDR3 is 17 amino acids long. This CDR3 reads CASSQDSPETGSDGYTF. Written as DNA, the CDR3 is TGTGCCAGCAGCCAAGACTCTCCGGAGACAGGTTCTGATGGCTACACCTTC.

In this sample, this clone turned up once. V is TRBV13 and J is TRBJ2-1, with a weak D call TRBD2 (7 bases). Germline lookup yields CDR1 PRHDT and CDR2 FYEKMQ (reference sequence). V gave up 7 bases and J gave up 2 bases, with 15 bases separating them. The CDR3 is 15 residues long. CDR3 bases: TGTGCCAGCATCCTTAGGGGGGGGACCTACAATGAGCAGTTCTTC. Its protein is CASILRGGTYNEQFF.

The chain is built from TRBV11-2 and TRBJ2-2; 8 nucleotides line up with TRBD2. Germline CDR1 SGHAT, CDR2 FQNNGV. The CDR3 is made up of 16 amino acids. V shed 1 base and J 6 bases; nucleotides not matched to a gene: 7. The CDR3 DNA follows: TGTGCCAGCAGCTTAGGTCGCGGGGGGAGATCCGGGGAGCTGTTTTTT. Translation: CASSLGRGGRSGELFF.

The rearrangement links TRBV11-1 to TRBJ1-1; D is possibly TRBD1 (5 bases). There are 16 residues in the CDR3. V lost 1 base and J 1 base, leaving 13 bases between the germline ends. CDR1 is SGHAT, CDR2 FQDESV, per germline (reference sequence). In DNA, the CDR3 is TGTGCCAGCAGCTTAGTACTTGGGGCCGGGAACACTGAAGCTTTCTTT. This gives the protein CASSLVLGAGNTEAFF. Filled out from reference TRBV11-1 and TRBJ1-1, the complete variable domain reads EAEVAQSPRYKITEKSQAVAFWCDPISGHATLYWYRQILGQGPELLVQFQDESVVDDSQLPKDRFSAERLKGVDSTLKIQPAELGDSAMYLCASSLVLGAGNTEAFFGQGTRLTVV.

The rearrangement links TRBV10-2 to TRBJ1-6, with TRBD1 as a possible D gene (6 bases). This CDR3 region has 15 residues. V lost 3 bases and J lost 5, with 11 bases in between. CDR1 is WSHSY and CDR2 is SAAADI in the germline V gene. CDR3: CASSDPQGNNSPLHF. DNA for the CDR3: TGCGCCAGCAGTGACCCACAGGGAAATAATTCACCCCTCCACTTT.

This clone was picked up a small number of times. The V gene is TRBV4-1, the J gene TRBJ2-7, with D tentatively TRBD1 (5 bases). The V end lost 1 base, the J end lost 4 bases, and 14 bases lay between the germline ends. From germline, CDR1 is MGHRA and CDR2 YSYEKL. This CDR3 is built from 15 residues. The CDR3 DNA is TGCGCCAGCAGCCAAGTTCAGGGAAGGGGTTACGAGCAGTACTTC. It codes for CASSQVQGRGYEQYF.

The chain has TRBV7-3 and TRBJ2-5; D gene unclear. With 5 bases removed from V and 0 bases from J, the gap between germline ends came to 7 bases. Germline V gene sequence: CDR1 SGHTA, CDR2 FQGTGA. This CDR3 is built from 13 residues. The chain's CDR3 is CASSRDNQETQYF. CDR3 nucleotide sequence: TGTGCCAGCAGCCGAGACAACCAAGAGACCCAGTACTTC. Complete variable domain (other parts from reference TRBV7-3 and TRBJ2-5): GAGVSQTPSNKVTEKGKYVELRCDPISGHTALYWYRQSLGQGPEFLIYFQGTGAADDSGLPNDRFFAVRPEGSVSTLKIQRTERGDSAVYLCASSRDNQETQYFGPGTRLLVL.